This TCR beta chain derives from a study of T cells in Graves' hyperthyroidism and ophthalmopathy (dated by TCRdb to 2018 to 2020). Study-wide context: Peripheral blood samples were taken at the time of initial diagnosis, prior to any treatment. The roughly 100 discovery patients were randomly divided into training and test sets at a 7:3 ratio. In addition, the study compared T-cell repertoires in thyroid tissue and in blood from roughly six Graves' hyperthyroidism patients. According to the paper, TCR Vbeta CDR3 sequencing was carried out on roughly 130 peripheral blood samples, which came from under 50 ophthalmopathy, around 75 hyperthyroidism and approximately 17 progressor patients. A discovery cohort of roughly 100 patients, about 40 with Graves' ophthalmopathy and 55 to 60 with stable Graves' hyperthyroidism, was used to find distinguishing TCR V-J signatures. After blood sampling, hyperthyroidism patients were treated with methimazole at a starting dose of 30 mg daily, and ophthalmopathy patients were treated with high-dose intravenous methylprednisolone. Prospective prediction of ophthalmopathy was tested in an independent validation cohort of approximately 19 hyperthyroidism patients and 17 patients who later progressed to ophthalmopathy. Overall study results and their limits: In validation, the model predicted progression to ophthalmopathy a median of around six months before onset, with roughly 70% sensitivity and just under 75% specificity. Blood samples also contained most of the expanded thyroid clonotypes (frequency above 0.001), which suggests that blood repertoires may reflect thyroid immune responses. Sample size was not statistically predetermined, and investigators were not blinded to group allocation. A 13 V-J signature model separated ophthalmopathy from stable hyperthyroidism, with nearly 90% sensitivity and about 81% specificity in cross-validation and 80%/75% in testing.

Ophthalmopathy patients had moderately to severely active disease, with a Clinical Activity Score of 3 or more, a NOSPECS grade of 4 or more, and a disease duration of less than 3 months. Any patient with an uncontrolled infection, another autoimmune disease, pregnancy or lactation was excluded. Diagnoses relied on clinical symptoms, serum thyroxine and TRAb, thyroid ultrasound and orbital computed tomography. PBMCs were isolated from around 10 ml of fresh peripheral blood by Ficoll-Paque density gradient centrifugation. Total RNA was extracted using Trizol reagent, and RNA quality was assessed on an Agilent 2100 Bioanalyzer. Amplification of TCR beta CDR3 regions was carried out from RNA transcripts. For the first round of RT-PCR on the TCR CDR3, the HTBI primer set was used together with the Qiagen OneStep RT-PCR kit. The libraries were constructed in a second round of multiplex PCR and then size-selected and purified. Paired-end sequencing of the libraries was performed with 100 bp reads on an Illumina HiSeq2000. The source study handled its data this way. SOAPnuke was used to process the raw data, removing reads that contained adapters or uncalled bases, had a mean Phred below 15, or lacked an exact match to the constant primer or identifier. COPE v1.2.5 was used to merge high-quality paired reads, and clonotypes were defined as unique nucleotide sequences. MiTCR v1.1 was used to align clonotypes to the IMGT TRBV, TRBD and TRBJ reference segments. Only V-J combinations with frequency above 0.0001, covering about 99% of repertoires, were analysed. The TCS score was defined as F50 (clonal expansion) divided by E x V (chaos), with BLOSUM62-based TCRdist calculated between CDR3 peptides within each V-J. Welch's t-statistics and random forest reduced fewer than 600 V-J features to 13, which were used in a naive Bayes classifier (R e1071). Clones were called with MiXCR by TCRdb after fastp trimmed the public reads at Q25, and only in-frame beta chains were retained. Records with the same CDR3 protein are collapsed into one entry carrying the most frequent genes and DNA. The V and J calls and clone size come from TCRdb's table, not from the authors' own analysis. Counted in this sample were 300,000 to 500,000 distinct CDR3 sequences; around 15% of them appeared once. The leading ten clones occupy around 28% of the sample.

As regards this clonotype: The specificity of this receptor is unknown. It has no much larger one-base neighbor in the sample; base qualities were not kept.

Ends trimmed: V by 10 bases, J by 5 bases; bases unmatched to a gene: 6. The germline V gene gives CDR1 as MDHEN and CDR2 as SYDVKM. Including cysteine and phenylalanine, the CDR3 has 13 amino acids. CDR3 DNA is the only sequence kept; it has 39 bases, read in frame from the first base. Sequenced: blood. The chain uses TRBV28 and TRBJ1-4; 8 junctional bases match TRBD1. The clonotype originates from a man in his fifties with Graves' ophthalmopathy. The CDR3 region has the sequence CATRDRLNEKLFF. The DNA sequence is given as TGTGCCACCCGGGACAGGTTGAATGAAAAACTGTTTTTT.